The 13 T cell receptor beta chains reported below all come from one sample, sequenced in a study of cytotoxic CD8 clonotypes in ibrutinib-treated CLL. Assay used: immunoSEQ multiplex PCR; TCRdb lists only in-frame clones, some missing. The repertoire includes about 310,000 clones, around four fifths of them detected once, and over 5% sits in the top ten. This specimen was PBMCs, taken before ibrutinib treatment. Receptors originate from a human donor with chronic lymphocytic leukemia.

Regarding this clone: The junction differs from germline at one of its ends, possibly a read error. The chain has TRBV27 and TRBJ2-7; 10 bases line up with TRBD2. Germline lookup yields CDR1 MNHEY and CDR2 SMNVEV (reference sequence). The CDR3 is 14 residues long. The DNA for the CDR3 is TGTGCCACCAGTCCAGCGGGAGGGCCTTACGAGCAGTACTTC. Protein sequence: CATSPAGGPYEQYF.

Note on this clone: Within the sample, other DNA sequences also encode this same CDR3. The chain combines TRBV7-2 with TRBJ2-7; 10 positions match TRBD1. In germline, CDR1 is SGHTA, CDR2 FQGNSA. Trimming took 5 bases from V and 3 from J; bases not matched to a gene: 4. The CDR3 consists of 14 residues. CDR3: CASSPTGGSYEQYF. CDR3 nucleotide sequence: TGTGCCAGCAGCCCGACAGGGGGCAGCTACGAGCAGTACTTC.

The chain combines TRBV19 with TRBJ2-3, with TRBD2 identical over 8 bases. The junction had 4 bases not matched to a gene; V was cut back by 3 bases and J by 2 bases. There are 15 residues in the CDR3. Germline V gene sequence: CDR1 LNHDA, CDR2 SQIVND (reference sequence). The CDR3 DNA is TGTGCCAGTAGTATCCAGCGGGGGACCACAGATACGCAGTATTTT. Its protein product is CASSIQRGTTDTQYF.

The chain couples TRBV7-3 to TRBJ2-5; possible D gene TRBD1, 6 bases. The length of the CDR3 is 16 residues. The germline V and J ends were trimmed by 1 base and 5 bases, with 17 bases remaining between them. Germline assignment: CDR1 SGHTA and CDR2 FQGTGA. DNA of the CDR3: TGTGCCAGCAGCTTAATGGGCAGGGGACGAGGGGAGACCCAGTACTTC. Translation gives CASSLMGRGRGETQYF.

This clone has just a few counts. V is TRBV14 and J is TRBJ1-2; D call uncertain. V lost 0 bases and J lost 8, with 10 bases in between. Germline V gene sequence: CDR1 SGHDN, CDR2 FVKESK. The CDR3 is made up of 13 amino acids. Written as DNA, the CDR3 is TGTGCCAGCAGCCAAGAATATGGAGGAGGCTACACCTTC. Amino acid sequence: CASSQEYGGGYTF.

The DNA for the CDR3 is TGTGCCAGCAGCTTAGGGGGGCCCTACGAGCAGTACTTC. Translated: CASSLGGPYEQYF. This chain uses TRBV7-2 with TRBJ2-7; D might be TRBD1 (6 bases). Germline values: CDR1 SGHTA, CDR2 FQGNSA. The CDR3 has 13 amino acids. V lost 1 base and J lost 2, with 6 bases in between.

This chain uses TRBV14 with TRBJ1-3; a possible D gene is TRBD1 (5 bases). This CDR3 is 17 amino acids long. The germline V gene encodes CDR1 SGHDN and CDR2 FVKESK. V dropped 1 base and J dropped 2 bases, with 15 bases sitting between them. CDR3 protein: CASSQAYGGVAGNTIYF. The CDR3 DNA sequence: TGTGCCAGCAGCCAAGCTTACGGGGGAGTTGCTGGAAACACCATATATTTT.

V and J are TRBV28 and TRBJ1-2; no clear D gene. CDR3 size: 14 residues. The V end lost 5 bases, the J end lost 4 bases, and 14 bases lay between the germline ends. Germline loops: CDR1 MDHEN, CDR2 SYDVKM. This chain's CDR3 is CASSIIPSTYGYTF. DNA for the CDR3: TGTGCCAGCAGTATCATTCCAAGTACCTATGGCTACACCTTC.

The J gene is TRBJ2-7, the V gene TRBV5-4; 10 positions match TRBD2. There are 16 residues in the CDR3. Germline V CDR1 and CDR2: SGHNT, YYREEE (reference sequence). With V trimmed by 4 bases and J by 5 bases, 12 bases remained unmatched. DNA for the CDR3: TGTGCCAGCAGCACCCTACTAGCGGGATTAAGCGACGAGCAGTACTTC. Translated: CASSTLLAGLSDEQYF. Complete variable domain (other parts from reference TRBV5-4 and TRBJ2-7): ETGVTQSPTHLIKTRGQQVTLRCSSQSGHNTVSWYQQALGQGPQFIFQYYREEENGRGNFPPRFSGLQFPNYSSELNVNALELDDSALYLCASSTLLAGLSDEQYFGPGTRLTVT.

V gene TRBV5-1 combines with J gene TRBJ2-2, with D perhaps assigned TRBD1 or TRBD2 (6 bases each). This CDR3 comprises 14 residues. V lost 2 bases and J 5 bases, leaving 10 bases between the germline ends. Looked up from germline, CDR1 is SGHRS and CDR2 is YFSETQ. The CDR3 nucleotides read TGCGCCAGCAGCTTTGGGGGGCGGACCGGGGAGCTGTTTTTT. It specifies CASSFGGRTGELFF. Full variable domain (missing parts from reference TRBV5-1 and TRBJ2-2): KAGVTQTPRYLIKTRGQQVTLSCSPISGHRSVSWYQQTPGQGLQFLFEYFSETQRNKGNFPGRFSGRQFSNSRSEMNVSTLELGDSALYLCASSFGGRTGELFFGEGSRLTVL.

The J gene is TRBJ2-1, the V gene TRBV5-1; 9 bases line up with TRBD2. The CDR3 runs to 16 residues. Germline CDR1 SGHRS, CDR2 YFSETQ. The J segment lost 5 bases and the V segment lost 1 base, leaving 7 bases of the junction unmatched. CDR3: CASSLRTSVGNNEQFF. In nucleotides, the CDR3 is TGCGCCAGCAGCTTGCGGACTAGCGTTGGGAACAATGAGCAGTTCTTC.

V and J are TRBV18 and TRBJ1-2; weak D call: TRBD1 (6 bases). Germline assignment: CDR1 KGHSH and CDR2 LQKENI. Trimming shortened V by 0 bases and J by 2 bases, and 10 bases separated the two germline ends. This CDR3 is built from 15 residues. Here the CDR3 reads CASSPPDGQNYGYTF. The CDR3 region has the DNA TGTGCCAGCTCACCACCGGACGGACAGAACTATGGCTACACCTTC.

This chain uses TRBV5-1 with TRBJ1-4; TRBD1 aligns across 7 bases. This CDR3 region has 15 residues. The V and J ends lost 4 bases and 8 bases, in that order; junction bases with no gene match: 11. Germline V gene sequence: CDR1 SGHRS, CDR2 YFSETQ. As DNA, the CDR3 is TGCGCCAGCAGCCCGGTAGGGGGCGTTATGGAAAAACTGTTTTTT. Residues: CASSPVGGVMEKLFF.